The rows below give T cell receptor beta chains drawn from one sample of a study of T cell repertoires in cytomegalovirus infection. These TCRs' antigens remain unknown. A single record per CDR3 protein comes from TCRdb applying MiXCR to the reads. The sample has roughly 990,000 distinct CDR3 sequences; 30% to 40% are singletons. Source: cultured CD8+ T cells from PBMCs, taken from culture after CMV antigen stimulation. The receptors were gathered from a human donor in good health (CMV status not recorded). Some clones in this sample may be carry-over from other donors' samples. Each CDR3 is given with its conserved first and last residue. The D gene is left open where the match is weak. A clone size is listed for some rows: how often the clone was seen (once, few, many), or a class if it is expanded.

D gene	V gene	clone size	J gene	CDR3 protein
.	TRBV27	.	TRBJ1-6	CASRWGRGNSPLHF
TRBD1	TRBV7-9	.	TRBJ2-2	CASTPWGRGTGSFGGELFF
TRBD2	TRBV4-1	.	TRBJ2-3	CASSPDKVAGGPRDTQYF
.	TRBV5-1	.	TRBJ2-1	CASSLAGTYEQFF
.	TRBV25-1	few	TRBJ1-1	CASSDSGAEAFF
TRBD1	TRBV7-9	.	TRBJ1-1	CVSHRGRLAEAFF
.	TRBV10-3	many	TRBJ1-1	CAISEAYRYMNTEAFF
TRBD2	TRBV4-1	many	TRBJ2-3	CASSTRLAVSTDTQYF
TRBD1	TRBV7-6	.	TRBJ2-5	CASSTPGTGGGGETQYF
TRBD1	TRBV29-1	few	TRBJ2-1	CSVETGGHYNEQFF
TRBD2	TRBV19	few	TRBJ2-3	CASSIWLAAEQYF
.	TRBV10-3	few	TRBJ1-5	CAISESFLMGNQPQHF
.	TRBV28	.	TRBJ2-3	CASSPISRGGKDTQYF
TRBD2	TRBV2	.	TRBJ2-5	CASMTSGGLRWTQYF
TRBD1	TRBV25-1	few	TRBJ1-1	CASSEPGTGNTEAFF
.	TRBV12-3/TRBV12-4	.	TRBJ2-7	CAIPSGQPYHEQYF
.	TRBV5-4	.	TRBJ2-7	CASLEGGEQYF
.	TRBV7-2	.	TRBJ2-7	CASSPTWPEQYF
.	TRBV12-3/TRBV12-4	.	TRBJ1-2	CASSSAGENWDYGYTF
.	TRBV27	.	TRBJ2-7	CASSLRGFNEQYF
.	TRBV6-6	.	TRBJ2-1	CASSGMRGSYNEQFF
TRBD1	TRBV6-1	few	TRBJ2-3	CASRDRDRSTDTQYF
.	TRBV19	.	TRBJ2-3	CASSIVLTSEPTDTQYF
.	TRBV6-2/TRBV6-3	.	TRBJ1-1	CANSLGGKNTEAFF
.	TRBV15	.	TRBJ2-7	CATSTGSSYEQYF
.	TRBV24-1	.	TRBJ2-3	CATSDHRSLTPYTQYF